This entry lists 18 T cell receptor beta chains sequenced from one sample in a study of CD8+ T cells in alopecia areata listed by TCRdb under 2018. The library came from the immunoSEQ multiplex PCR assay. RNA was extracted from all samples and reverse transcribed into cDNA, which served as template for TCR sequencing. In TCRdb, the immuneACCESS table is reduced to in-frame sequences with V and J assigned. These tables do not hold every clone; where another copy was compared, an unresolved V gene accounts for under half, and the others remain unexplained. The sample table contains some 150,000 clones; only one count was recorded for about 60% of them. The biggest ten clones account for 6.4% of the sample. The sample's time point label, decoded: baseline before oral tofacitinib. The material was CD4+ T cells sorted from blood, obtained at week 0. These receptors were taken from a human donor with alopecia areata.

Here the CDR3 reads CASSIQASGNQPQHF. CDR3 DNA: TGTGCCAGTAGTATCCAGGCTTCAGGCAATCAGCCCCAGCATTTT. This chain joins TRBV19 and TRBJ1-5; D remains unclear. Germline V gene data show CDR1 as LNHDA and CDR2 as SQIVND (reference sequence). This CDR3 comprises 15 residues. Trimming stripped 3 bases from V and 2 bases from J, with 11 bases between. The full variable domain, completed using reference TRBV19 and TRBJ1-5, is DGGITQSPKYLFRKEGQNVTLSCEQNLNHDAMYWYRQDPGQGLRLIYYSQIVNDFQKGDIAEGYSVSREKKESFPLTVTSAQKNPTAFYLCASSIQASGNQPQHFGDGTRLSIL.

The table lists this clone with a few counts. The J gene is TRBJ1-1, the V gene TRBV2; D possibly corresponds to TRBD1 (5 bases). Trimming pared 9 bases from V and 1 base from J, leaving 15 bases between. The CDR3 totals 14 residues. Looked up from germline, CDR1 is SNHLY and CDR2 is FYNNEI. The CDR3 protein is CASGLGQPNTEAFF. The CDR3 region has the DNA TGTGCCAGTGGCTTGGGGCAGCCGAACACTGAAGCTTTCTTT. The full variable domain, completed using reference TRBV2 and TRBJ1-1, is EPEVTQTPSHQVTQMGQEVILRCVPISNHLYFYWYRQILGQKVEFLVSFYNNEISEKSEIFDDQFSVERPDGSNFTLKIRSTKLEDSAMYFCASGLGQPNTEAFFGQGTRLTVV.

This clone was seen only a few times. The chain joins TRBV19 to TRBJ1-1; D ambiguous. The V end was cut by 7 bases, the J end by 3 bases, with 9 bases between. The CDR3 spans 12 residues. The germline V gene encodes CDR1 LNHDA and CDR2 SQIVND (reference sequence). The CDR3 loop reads CASNDWDTEAFF. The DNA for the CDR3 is TGTGCCAGTAACGACTGGGACACTGAAGCTTTCTTT.

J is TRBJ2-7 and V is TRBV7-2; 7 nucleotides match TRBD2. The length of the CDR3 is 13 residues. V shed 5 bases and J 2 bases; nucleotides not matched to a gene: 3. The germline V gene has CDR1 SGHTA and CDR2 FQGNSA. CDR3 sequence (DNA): TGTGCCAGCAGCCTGAGCGGGGCCTACGAGCAGTACTTC. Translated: CASSLSGAYEQYF.

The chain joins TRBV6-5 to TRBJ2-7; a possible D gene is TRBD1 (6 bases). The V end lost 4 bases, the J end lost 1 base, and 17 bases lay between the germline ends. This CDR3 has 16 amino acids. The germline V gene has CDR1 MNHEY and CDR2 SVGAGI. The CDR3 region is CASSSAGTRNSYEQYF. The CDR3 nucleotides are TGTGCCAGCAGTTCCGCCGGGACAAGGAATTCCTACGAGCAGTACTTC.

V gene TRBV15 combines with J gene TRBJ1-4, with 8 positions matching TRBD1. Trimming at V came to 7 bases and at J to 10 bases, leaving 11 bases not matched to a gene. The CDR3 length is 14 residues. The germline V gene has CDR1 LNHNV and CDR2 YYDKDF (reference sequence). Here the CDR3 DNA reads TGTGCCACCAACGTGGACAGGGCGGCGGCAAAACTGTTTTTT. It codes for CATNVDRAAAKLFF.

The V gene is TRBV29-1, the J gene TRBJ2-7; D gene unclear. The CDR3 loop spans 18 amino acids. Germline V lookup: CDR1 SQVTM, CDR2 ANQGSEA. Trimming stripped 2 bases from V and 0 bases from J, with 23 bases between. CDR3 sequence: CSVETGQRSLLSSYEQYF. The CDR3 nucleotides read TGCAGCGTTGAAACTGGGCAACGGAGCCTCTTGAGCTCCTACGAGCAGTACTTC.

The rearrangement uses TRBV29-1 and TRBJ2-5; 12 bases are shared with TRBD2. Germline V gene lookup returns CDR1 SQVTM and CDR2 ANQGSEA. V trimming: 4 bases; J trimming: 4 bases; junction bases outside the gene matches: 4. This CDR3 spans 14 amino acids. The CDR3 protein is CSVGLAGGRETQYF. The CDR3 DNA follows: TGCAGCGTTGGCCTAGCGGGGGGGCGAGAGACCCAGTACTTC.

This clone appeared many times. CDR3 residues: CSVVVSGYNEQFF. In DNA, the CDR3 is TGCAGCGTTGTCGTCTCCGGATACAATGAGCAGTTCTTC. V usage is TRBV29-1 and J usage is TRBJ2-1; D not resolved. The germline V gene has CDR1 SQVTM and CDR2 ANQGSEA. This CDR3 has 13 amino acids. V lost 4 bases and J lost 4, with 11 bases in between.

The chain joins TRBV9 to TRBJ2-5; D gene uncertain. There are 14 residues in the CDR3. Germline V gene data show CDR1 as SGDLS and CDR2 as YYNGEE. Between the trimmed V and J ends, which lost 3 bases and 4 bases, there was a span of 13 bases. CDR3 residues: CASSETAQRETQYF. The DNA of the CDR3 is TGTGCCAGCAGCGAGACCGCGCAGAGAGAGACCCAGTACTTC.

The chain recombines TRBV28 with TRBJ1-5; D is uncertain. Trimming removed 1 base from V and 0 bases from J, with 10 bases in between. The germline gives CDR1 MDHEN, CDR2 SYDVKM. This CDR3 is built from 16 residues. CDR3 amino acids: CASSLFRQPSNQPQHF. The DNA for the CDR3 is TGTGCCAGCAGTTTATTTCGCCAGCCTAGCAATCAGCCCCAGCATTTT.

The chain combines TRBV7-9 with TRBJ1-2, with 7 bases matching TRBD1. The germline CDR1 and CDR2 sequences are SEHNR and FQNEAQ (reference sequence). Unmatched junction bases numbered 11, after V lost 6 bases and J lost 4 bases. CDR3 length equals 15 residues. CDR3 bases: TGTGCCAGCAGGTCCGGGACAGAGGACCCCTATGGCTACACCTTC. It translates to CASRSGTEDPYGYTF.

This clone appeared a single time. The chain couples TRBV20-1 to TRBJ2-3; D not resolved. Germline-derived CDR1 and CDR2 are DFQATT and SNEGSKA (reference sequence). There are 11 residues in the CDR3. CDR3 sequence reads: CRTSRTDTQYF. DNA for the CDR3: TGCAGAACGAGCCGCACAGATACGCAGTATTTT.

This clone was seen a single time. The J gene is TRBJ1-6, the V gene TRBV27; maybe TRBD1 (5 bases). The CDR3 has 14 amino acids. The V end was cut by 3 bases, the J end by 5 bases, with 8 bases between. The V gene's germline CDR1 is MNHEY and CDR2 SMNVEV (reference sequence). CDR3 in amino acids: CASSLGGDNSPLHF. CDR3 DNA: TGTGCCAGCAGTTTGGGGGGAGATAATTCACCCCTCCACTTT.

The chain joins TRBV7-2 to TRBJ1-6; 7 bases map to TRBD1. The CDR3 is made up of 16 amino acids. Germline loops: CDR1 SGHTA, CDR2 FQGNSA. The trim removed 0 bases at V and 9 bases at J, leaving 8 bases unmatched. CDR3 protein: CASSLAGAGGSSPLHF. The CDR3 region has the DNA TGTGCCAGCAGCTTAGCCGGAGCAGGGGGAAGTTCACCCCTCCACTTT.

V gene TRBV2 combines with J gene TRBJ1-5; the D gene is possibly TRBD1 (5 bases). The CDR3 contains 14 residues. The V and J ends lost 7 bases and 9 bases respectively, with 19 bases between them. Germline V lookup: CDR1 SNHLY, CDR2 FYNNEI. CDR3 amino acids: CASKALSRDRPQHF. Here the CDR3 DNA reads TGTGCCAGCAAGGCTTTAAGCAGGGATCGGCCCCAGCATTTT.

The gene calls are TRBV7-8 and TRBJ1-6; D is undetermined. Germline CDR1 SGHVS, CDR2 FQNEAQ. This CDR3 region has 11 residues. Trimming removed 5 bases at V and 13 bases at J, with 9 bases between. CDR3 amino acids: CASSPGSPLHF. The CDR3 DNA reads TGTGCCAGCAGCCCTGGCTCCCCCCTCCACTTT.

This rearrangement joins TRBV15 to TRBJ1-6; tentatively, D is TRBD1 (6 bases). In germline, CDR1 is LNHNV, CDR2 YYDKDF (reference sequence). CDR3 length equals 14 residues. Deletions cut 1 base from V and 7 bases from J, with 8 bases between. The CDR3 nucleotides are TGTGCCACCAGCAGAGGGGACAAGAATTCACCCCTCCACTTT. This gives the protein CATSRGDKNSPLHF.